The rows below give T cell receptor beta chains drawn from one sample of a study of shared clonotypes between healthy human individuals. Some clones are missing from TCRdb's copy, which holds only in-frame ones; the method was immunoSEQ multiplex PCR. The data show 550,000 to 650,000 clones, around 96% seen once. The sequenced sample was naive CD8+ T cells sorted from blood. The receptors were sampled from a woman aged 30 to 39 in good health. CDR3s include the opening cysteine and the closing phenylalanine or tryptophan. D genes are given only for firm matches. Not every row has a clone size; where given, it reads once, few, many or a size class.

NA | 17 | TRBJ1-1 | NA | TRBV28 | TGTGCCAGCAGCTCCTCCCGGGGGACAAGATTTCACACTGAAGCTTTCTTT | CASSSSRGTRFHTEAFF
NA | 14 | TRBJ2-5 | NA | TRBV21-1 | TGTGCCAGCACCCAGCGCTGGCACCAAGAGACCCAGTACTTC | CASTQRWHQETQYF
NA | 12 | TRBJ2-7 | NA | TRBV15 | TGTGCCACCAGCAGAGTTAATCACGAGCAGTACTTC | CATSRVNHEQYF
NA | 13 | TRBJ2-7 | NA | TRBV6-1 | TGTGCCAGCAGTCCCGGGACCGCCTACGAGCAGTACTTC | CASSPGTAYEQYF
TRBD1 | 18 | TRBJ1-2 | NA | TRBV9 | TGTGCCAGCAGCGGGACAGGGGGCTCGAGGGGGCGTAACTATGGCTACACCTTC | CASSGTGGSRGRNYGYTF
NA | 15 | TRBJ2-2 | NA | TRBV11-2 | TGTGCCAGCAGCTTATCAGGACTGAACACCGGGGAGCTGTTTTTT | CASSLSGLNTGELFF
NA | 14 | TRBJ2-1 | NA | TRBV6-5 | TGTGCCAGCATGTATAGCGGAGCTGCCCGTGAGCAGTTCTTC | CASMYSGAAREQFF
NA | 15 | TRBJ1-5 | NA | TRBV4-1 | TGCGCCAGCAGCCAAGCCGGGACCGTTAATCAGCCCCAGCATTTT | CASSQAGTVNQPQHF
TRBD2 | 15 | TRBJ2-7 | once | TRBV9 | TGTGCCAGCAGCCCAGGAGATAGCGGGAGCGGCGAGCAGTACTTC | CASSPGDSGSGEQYF
TRBD2 | 16 | TRBJ2-5 | NA | TRBV9 | TGTGCCAGCAGCGTAGAGGTCGCGGGAGACAGAGAGACCCAGTACTTC | CASSVEVAGDRETQYF
TRBD1 | 16 | TRBJ2-5 | NA | TRBV4-1 | TGCGCCAGCAGCCAAGAAACAGGGGAGCACCAAGAGACCCAGTACTTC | CASSQETGEHQETQYF
NA | 13 | TRBJ1-4 | once | TRBV15 | TGTGCCACCAGCAGAACAGTTAATGAAAAACTGTTTTTT | CATSRTVNEKLFF
NA | 13 | TRBJ2-1 | NA | TRBV2 | TGTGCCAGCAGTGAAACGTGGGGCCCGGAGCAGTTCTTC | CASSETWGPEQFF
TRBD1 | 14 | TRBJ1-2 | NA | TRBV7-9 | TGTGCCAGCAGCTCCGGGACAGTGTTTTATGGCTACACCTTC | CASSSGTVFYGYTF
NA | 15 | TRBJ2-3 | NA | TRBV29-1 | TGCAGCGCCCTCCTAAGGCGCGGAGGCACAGATACGCAGTATTTT | CSALLRRGGTDTQYF
TRBD2 | 16 | TRBJ2-1 | NA | TRBV27 | TGTGCCAGCAGTACAACAGCGGGGCTCTCCTACAATGAGCAGTTCTTC | CASSTTAGLSYNEQFF
TRBD2 | 16 | TRBJ2-1 | NA | TRBV9 | TGTGCCAGCAGCCCAACTCCGGGACTAGCGGGACTTGAGCAGTTCTTC | CASSPTPGLAGLEQFF
TRBD1 | 16 | TRBJ2-7 | NA | TRBV28 | TGTGCCAGCAGTTTTCAACGGGACAGGGGTTCTCACGAGCAGTACTTC | CASSFQRDRGSHEQYF
TRBD2 | 14 | TRBJ2-4 | NA | TRBV27 | TGTGCCAGCAGTTTAACTAGCGATTTAAACATTCAGTACTTC | CASSLTSDLNIQYF
TRBD2 | 15 | TRBJ2-5 | NA | TRBV27 | TGTGCCAGCAGTGCAGGGACTAGTGCGGAAGAGACCCAGTACTTC | CASSAGTSAEETQYF
NA | 15 | TRBJ1-3 | NA | TRBV28 | TGTGCCAGCAGTTTCGGTGGAGGGCCTGGAAACACCATATATTTT | CASSFGGGPGNTIYF
NA | 15 | TRBJ2-3 | NA | TRBV27 | TGTGCCAGCAGCCCTTACGGGCCTGAGTTAGATACGCAGTATTTT | CASSPYGPELDTQYF
TRBD2 | 14 | TRBJ2-7 | NA | TRBV7-3 | TGTGCCAGCAGCTTAAGCGGGGGAAGCTACGAGCAGTACTTC | CASSLSGGSYEQYF
NA | 15 | TRBJ2-3 | NA | TRBV5-6 | TGTGCCAGCCGGAGGGGGGGCAGTAGAGAAGATACGCAGTATTTT | CASRRGGSREDTQYF
NA | 14 | TRBJ1-1 | NA | TRBV7-8 | TGTGCCAGCAGCTTAGGGTTAGGCTACACTGAAGCTTTCTTT | CASSLGLGYTEAFF
NA | 15 | TRBJ2-7 | NA | TRBV7-2 | TGTGCCAGCAGCTTTTATTCAGGGGCTGGCTACGAGCAGTACTTC | CASSFYSGAGYEQYF
TRBD2 | 14 | TRBJ2-3 | NA | TRBV14 | TGTGCCAGCAGTATAGCGGGAGTCACAGATACGCAGTATTTT | CASSIAGVTDTQYF
NA | 12 | TRBJ2-7 | NA | TRBV7-9 | TGTGCCAGCTCTATTAGCCCCTACGAGCAGTACTTC | CASSISPYEQYF
NA | 13 | TRBJ1-2 | NA | TRBV2 | TGTGCCAGCAGGGACAGACGTGGATATGGCTACACCTTC | CASRDRRGYGYTF
TRBD1 | 14 | TRBJ2-7 | NA | TRBV27 | TGTGCCAGCAGTCCGGGACAGGGGGCGTACGAGCAGTACTTC | CASSPGQGAYEQYF
NA | 17 | TRBJ1-3 | NA | TRBV7-7 | TGTGCCAGCAGCTTAGGTCCCCATCTGAGCTCTGGAAACACCATATATTTT | CASSLGPHLSSGNTIYF
NA | 13 | TRBJ2-7 | once | TRBV6-5 | TGTGCCAGCAGTTACTCGAGCTTCTACGAGCAGTACTTC | CASSYSSFYEQYF
NA | 16 | TRBJ1-4 | NA | TRBV28 | TGTGCCAGCAGTTCAAACCCGGGGGGGCTACGGGAAAAACTGTTTTTT | CASSSNPGGLREKLFF
NA | 15 | TRBJ1-5 | NA | TRBV4-2 | TGTGCCAGCAGCCAAACTGGGGACGGGAATCAGCCCCAGCATTTT | CASSQTGDGNQPQHF
NA | 13 | TRBJ1-2 | once | TRBV5-8 | TGTGCCAGCAGCTTGGTGTCAGGGGATGGCTACACCTTC | CASSLVSGDGYTF
TRBD1 | 17 | TRBJ1-5 | NA | TRBV28 | TGTGCCAGCATCAACCCCTCTATGGACAGGGACGCTCAGCCCCAGCATTTT | CASINPSMDRDAQPQHF
NA | 13 | TRBJ1-1 | NA | TRBV9 | TGTGCCAGCAGCGAGACTCCCCAGATTGAAGCTTTCTTT | CASSETPQIEAFF
TRBD2 | 18 | TRBJ2-1 | NA | TRBV4-1 | TGCGCCAGCAGCCACGTACTTCCCGGGACTAGGAGCGACAATGAGCAGTTCTTC | CASSHVLPGTRSDNEQFF
NA | 11 | TRBJ2-7 | NA | TRBV28 | TGTGCCAGCAGTTTTACCCACGAGCAGTACTTC | CASSFTHEQYF
TRBD2 | 18 | TRBJ2-2 | NA | TRBV5-1 | TGCGCCAGCAGCTTGGGACTAGCGGGAGGTGGAAACACCGGGGAGCTGTTTTTT | CASSLGLAGGGNTGELFF
TRBD1 | 15 | TRBJ2-7 | once | TRBV13 | TGTGCCAGCAGCCTAGACAGGGGAATTTCCTACGAGCAGTACTTC | CASSLDRGISYEQYF
TRBD1 | 15 | TRBJ1-2 | NA | TRBV2 | TGTGCCAGCAGTGAAGCGACAGGGGAGGAGTATGGCTACACCTTC | CASSEATGEEYGYTF
TRBD2 | 19 | TRBJ2-2 | NA | TRBV10-1 | TGCGCCAGCAGTGTTAAAACCGGGACTAGCGGAGACCTTTCCGGGGAGCTGTTTTTT | CASSVKTGTSGDLSGELFF
NA | 17 | TRBJ1-5 | NA | TRBV16 | TGTGCCAGCAGCCAATCGGGTCGCAGGGTAGGAAATCAGCCCCAGCATTTT | CASSQSGRRVGNQPQHF
TRBD1 | 13 | TRBJ2-3 | NA | TRBV29-1 | TGCAGCGCTGGACAGGGGAGGACAGATACGCAGTATTTT | CSAGQGRTDTQYF
NA | 17 | TRBJ2-7 | once | TRBV7-8 | TGTGCCAGCAGCTTACTGCCTAGCGACCTGTTTTCCTACGAGCAGTACTTC | CASSLLPSDLFSYEQYF
NA | 12 | TRBJ1-2 | NA | TRBV29-1 | TGCAGCGTTGGGGGTATGGACTATGGCTACACCTTC | CSVGGMDYGYTF
NA | 15 | TRBJ2-7 | NA | TRBV11-2 | TGTGCCAGCAGCTTAGAGGGCGGGATTATTTACGAGCAGTACTTC | CASSLEGGIIYEQYF
TRBD2 | 15 | TRBJ2-7 | NA | TRBV10-3 | TGTGCCATCAGTGATAAGCGGGGATCTTCCTACGAGCAGTACTTC | CAISDKRGSSYEQYF
TRBD2 | 15 | TRBJ2-1 | NA | TRBV13 | TGTGCCAGCAGCTTACTTAGCGGGAGACCCAATGAGCAGTTCTTC | CASSLLSGRPNEQFF
TRBD2 | 15 | TRBJ2-5 | NA | TRBV5-4 | TGTGCCAGCAGCCCGGGGACTAGCAACCAAGAGACCCAGTACTTC | CASSPGTSNQETQYF
NA | 13 | TRBJ2-3 | NA | TRBV18 | TGTGCCAGCTCACCCGACAGCACAGATACGCAGTATTTT | CASSPDSTDTQYF
NA | 15 | TRBJ2-3 | NA | TRBV6-5 | TGTGCCAGCAGTTACTCCAGCCCTGCCCGAGGTGCGCAGTATTTT | CASSYSSPARGAQYF
NA | 13 | TRBJ1-1 | NA | TRBV9 | TGTGCCAGCAGCCCCTCCGGGGGGGCAGAAGCTTTCTTT | CASSPSGGAEAFF